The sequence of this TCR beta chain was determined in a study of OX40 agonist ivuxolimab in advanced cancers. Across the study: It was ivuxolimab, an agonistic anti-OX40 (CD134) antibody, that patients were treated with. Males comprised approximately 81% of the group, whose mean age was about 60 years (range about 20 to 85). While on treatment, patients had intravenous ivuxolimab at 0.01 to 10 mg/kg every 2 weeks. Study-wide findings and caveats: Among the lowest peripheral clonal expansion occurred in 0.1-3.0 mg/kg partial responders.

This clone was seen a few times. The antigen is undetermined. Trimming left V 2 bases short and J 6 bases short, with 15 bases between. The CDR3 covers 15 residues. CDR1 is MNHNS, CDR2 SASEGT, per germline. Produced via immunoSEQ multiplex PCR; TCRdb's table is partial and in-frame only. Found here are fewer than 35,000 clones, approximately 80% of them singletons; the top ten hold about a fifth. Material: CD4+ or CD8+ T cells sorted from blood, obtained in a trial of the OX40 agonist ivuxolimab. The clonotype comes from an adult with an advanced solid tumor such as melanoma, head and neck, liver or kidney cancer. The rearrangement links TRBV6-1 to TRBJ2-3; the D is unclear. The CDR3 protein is CASSESNLVGDTQYF. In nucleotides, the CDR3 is TGTGCCAGCAGTGAATCGAATCTCGTGGGGGATACGCAGTATTTT.